This paragraph covers one T cell receptor (beta chain) sequence. CDR3 length: 17 residues. CDR1 and CDR2 (germline): SGHAT, FQNNGV. V shed 3 bases and J 0 bases; nucleotides not matched to a gene: 9. This specimen belongs to a study of cytomegalovirus exposure and HLA in healthy donors. TCRdb's copy holds only in-frame clones and misses some; the assay was immunoSEQ multiplex PCR. The sample holds some 170,000 clones, approximately 87% seen once. The sequence was obtained from a woman between 25 and 40 years old in good health and CMV-seronegative. This sequence joins TRBV11-2 and TRBJ2-3; 7 bases match TRBD2. The source material was PBMCs. As DNA, the CDR3 is TGTGCCAGCAGCTTGGGCCCAGCGGGGTGGAGCACAGATACGCAGTATTTT. It specifies CASSLGPAGWSTDTQYF.